Listed here are 14 T cell receptor beta chains from one sample, sequenced in a study of T cell responses to AZD1222 COVID-19 vaccine. Method: immunoSEQ multiplex PCR; TCRdb's copy keeps in-frame clones and lacks some. The table records roughly 77,000 clones, around nine tenths of them present only once. The sample in question was peripheral blood, obtained on day 0 of AZD1222 vaccination. Receptors originate from an adult in good health.

J is TRBJ2-3 and V is TRBV9; D uncertain. The ends were cut back, 4 bases at V and 6 bases at J, with 12 bases in the middle. Germline V lookup: CDR1 SGDLS, CDR2 YYNGEE. The CDR3 is made up of 13 amino acids. The CDR3 nucleotides read TGTGCCAGCAGCACGAACCAGCGTGATACGCAGTATTTT. Residues: CASSTNQRDTQYF.

The chain links TRBV11-2 to TRBJ2-2; D unresolved. This CDR3 is built from 13 residues. Looked up from germline, CDR1 is SGHAT and CDR2 is FQNNGV. V was trimmed by 5 bases and J by 3 bases, leaving 7 bases between them. For the CDR3, the DNA is TGTGCCAGCAGCGGAGCTTACACCGGGGAGCTGTTTTTT. Protein product: CASSGAYTGELFF.

The gene calls are TRBV5-1 and TRBJ1-2, with D uncertain. V was shortened by 0 bases and J by 8 bases, with 17 bases between the two germline ends. Germline V gives CDR1 SGHRS, CDR2 YFSETQ. The CDR3 covers 15 residues. The CDR3 spells CASSLAAGLSGGYTF. CDR3 DNA: TGCGCCAGCAGCTTGGCCGCAGGCCTTTCGGGGGGCTACACCTTC.

The V call is TRBV5-1, the J call TRBJ2-5, with 7 bases aligning to TRBD2. CDR3 length: 15 residues. Trimming removed 2 bases from V and 1 base from J; junction bases left unmatched: 5. Germline V lookup: CDR1 SGHRS, CDR2 YFSETQ. CDR3: CASSFTSGGQETQYF. In nucleotides, the CDR3 is TGCGCCAGCAGCTTCACCTCGGGGGGCCAAGAGACCCAGTACTTC.

This rearrangement joins TRBV3-1 (or the pseudogene TRBV3-2) to TRBJ2-4; D unresolved. CDR1 LGHDT and CDR2 YNNKEL come from the germline V gene (reference sequence). Trimming stripped 2 bases from V and 1 base from J, with 15 bases between. The CDR3 covers 17 residues. Here the CDR3 reads CASSQTTSVAAKNIQYF. The CDR3 coding sequence is TGTGCCAGCAGCCAAACTACCTCAGTCGCGGCCAAAAACATTCAGTACTTC.

The J gene is TRBJ2-3, the V gene TRBV30, with 8 nucleotides matching TRBD1. Germline lookup yields CDR1 GTSNPN and CDR2 SVGIG (reference sequence). This CDR3 comprises 15 residues. With V trimmed by 3 bases and J by 2 bases, 7 bases remained unmatched. In DNA form, the CDR3 reads TGTGCCTGGAGCAGGGGGCGGAGACCCACAGATACGCAGTATTTT. It codes for CAWSRGRRPTDTQYF. The entire variable domain, with the rest obtained from reference TRBV30 and TRBJ2-3, is as follows: SQTIHQWPATLVQPVGSPLSLECTVEGTSNPNLYWYRQAAGRGLQLLFYSVGIGQISSEVPQNLSASRPQDRQFILSSKKLLLSDSGFYLCAWSRGRRPTDTQYFGPGTRLTVL.

This chain's CDR3 is CASSYDLRPSSGNTIYF. The CDR3 nucleotides are TGTGCCAGCAGTTATGACCTCCGACCAAGCTCTGGAAACACCATATATTTT. This chain uses TRBV6-2 or TRBV6-3 with TRBJ1-3; D is unresolved. Germline V gene lookup returns CDR1 MNHEY and CDR2 SVGEGT. V dropped 3 bases and J dropped 0 bases, with 15 bases sitting between them. The CDR3 is made up of 17 amino acids.

The rearrangement links TRBV7-2 to TRBJ1-2; D not certain. V lost 5 bases to trimming and J lost 4 bases, with 14 bases between them. CDR3 length: 14 amino acids. Germline CDR1 reads SGHTA; CDR2 reads FQGNSA. This CDR3 is CASSAGGTSYGYTF. CDR3 coding DNA: TGTGCCAGCAGCGCAGGAGGTACTAGCTATGGCTACACCTTC.

CDR3 sequence (DNA): TGTGCCAGCAGCTTATCGTTGGGGGCTTTCTTT. Translated: CASSLSLGAFF. V usage is TRBV7-9 and J usage is TRBJ1-1; D call uncertain. The germline CDR1 and CDR2 sequences are SEHNR and FQNEAQ (reference sequence). CDR3 length equals 11 residues. V lost 2 bases, J lost 11 bases, and 9 bases lay in between.

The CDR3 region is CASSERGRGNQPQHF. In DNA, the CDR3 is TGTGCCAGCAGTGAGAGGGGTAGGGGCAATCAGCCCCAGCATTTT. This chain links TRBV2 with TRBJ1-5, with D possibly being TRBD1 (5 bases). Germline CDR1 is SNHLY and CDR2 is FYNNEI. The CDR3 consists of 15 residues. Trimming left V 3 bases short and J 2 bases short, with 11 bases between.

The chain recombines TRBV6-5 with TRBJ1-1; weak D call: TRBD1 (6 bases). V was pared by 7 bases and J by 3 bases, with 18 bases between. The germline V gene has CDR1 MNHEY and CDR2 SVGAGI. CDR3 length equals 15 residues. CDR3 sequence reads: CASNNYRARDTEAFF. In nucleotides, the CDR3 is TGTGCCAGCAATAATTACAGGGCAAGGGACACTGAAGCTTTCTTT.

This rearrangement joins TRBV5-1 to TRBJ1-2; 9 nucleotides match TRBD1. CDR1 SGHRS and CDR2 YFSETQ come from the germline V gene. V dropped 7 bases and J dropped 7; count of bases not matched to a gene: 11. The CDR3 is 14 residues long. CDR3 residues: CASGYAGTGFGYTF. CDR3 nucleotides: TGCGCCAGCGGTTACGCCGGGACAGGGTTTGGCTACACCTTC.

The chain employs TRBV10-3 and TRBJ1-5; a possible D gene is TRBD1 (6 bases). The CDR3 has 15 amino acids. V lost 0 bases to trimming and J lost 6 bases, with 12 bases between them. Germline CDR1 ENHRY, CDR2 SYGVKD. The CDR3 reads CAISESGGGTQPQHF. As DNA, the CDR3 is TGTGCCATCAGTGAGTCTGGGGGGGGCACTCAGCCCCAGCATTTT.

The J gene is TRBJ2-7, the V gene TRBV6-5; D may be TRBD1 (6 bases). Germline V gives CDR1 MNHEY, CDR2 SVGAGI. V lost 7 bases and J lost 2, with 9 bases in between. The CDR3 is made up of 12 amino acids. The CDR3 loop is CASIGGTYEQYF. The CDR3 nucleotides read TGTGCCAGCATAGGGGGTACCTACGAGCAGTACTTC.